The 5 T cell receptor beta chains listed next were all sequenced from one sample in a study of blood T cell repertoires in COVID-19. Here immunoSEQ multiplex PCR was the method, and the copy in TCRdb shows in-frame clones only, minus some. This table has around 180,000 clones, 83% appearing once. The sequencing input was peripheral blood. The origin of the receptors is a human donor in a cohort sampled during active COVID-19.

V is TRBV19 and J is TRBJ1-5; the D gene is possibly TRBD1 (6 bases). The germline V and J ends were trimmed by 1 base and 4 bases, with 11 bases remaining between them. Per germline, CDR1 LNHDA and CDR2 SQIVND (reference sequence). The CDR3 extends over 15 amino acids. The CDR3 here is CASSIGDRTNQPQHF. In DNA, the CDR3 is TGTGCCAGTAGTATAGGAGACAGGACTAATCAGCCCCAGCATTTT.

This sequence joins TRBV28 and TRBJ1-6; tentative D call: TRBD1 (5 bases). The CDR3 runs 16 residues. Germline assignment: CDR1 MDHEN and CDR2 SYDVKM. V lost 4 bases to trimming and J lost 3 bases, with 13 bases between them. The CDR3 coding sequence is TGTGCCAGCAGTTCCCTCGCTGACAGCTATAATTCACCCCTCCACTTT. It yields the protein CASSSLADSYNSPLHF.

This clone was observed once. The chain couples TRBV6-5 to TRBJ2-7, with TRBD2 as a possible D gene (5 bases). V was clipped by 5 bases and J by 4 bases, with 15 bases between them. The CDR3 spans 14 residues. Germline V lookup: CDR1 MNHEY, CDR2 SVGAGI. This CDR3 is CASSPRGTIYEQYF. In nucleotides, the CDR3 is TGTGCCAGCAGTCCACGGGGAACTATTTACGAGCAGTACTTC.

The chain couples TRBV11-3 to TRBJ2-7; D may be TRBD2 (5 bases). Per the germline V gene, CDR1 is SGHNT and CDR2 is YENEEA. V was pared by 1 base and J by 1 base, with 5 bases between. The CDR3 extends over 13 amino acids. The DNA for the CDR3 is TGTGCCAGCAGCTTAGCGGGGTCCTACGAGCAGTACTTC. This sequence encodes CASSLAGSYEQYF.

V and J are TRBV15 and TRBJ2-3, with 7 nucleotides matching TRBD2. The V segment lost 1 base and the J segment 0 bases; nucleotides outside the gene matches: 4. This CDR3 has 16 residues. From germline, CDR1 is LNHNV and CDR2 YYDKDF (reference sequence). In nucleotides, the CDR3 is TGTGCCACCAGCAGAGTGGGCGGGGGTAGCACAGATACGCAGTATTTT. Its protein is CATSRVGGGSTDTQYF.